This T cell receptor (beta chain) is from a study of cytomegalovirus exposure and HLA in healthy donors. CDR3 length equals 15 residues. Germline V gives CDR1 SGDLS, CDR2 YYNGEE. The trim removed 2 bases at V and 5 bases at J, leaving 10 bases unmatched. The table came from immunoSEQ multiplex PCR; TCRdb's copy has only in-frame clones and leaves some out. Among fewer than 200,000 clones listed, around 88% were seen once. The TCR was taken from a woman under 30 in good health and CMV-seronegative. Sequenced material: PBMCs. The J gene is TRBJ2-7, the V gene TRBV9; 7 positions match TRBD1. CDR3 amino acids: CASSVQPTGIHEQYF. CDR3 nucleotide sequence: TGTGCCAGCAGCGTTCAACCGACAGGGATTCACGAGCAGTACTTC.